Listed here are 20 T cell receptor beta chains from one sample, sequenced in a study of cytomegalovirus exposure and HLA in healthy donors. The PCR used 60 Vbeta and 13 Jbeta primers. Assay: immunoSEQ multiplex PCR; the TCRdb copy retains only in-frame clones and omits some. This table holds approximately 75,000 clones, around three quarters found once. Sequenced input: PBMCs. The source of these receptors is a male donor in good health and CMV-seronegative.

This sequence joins TRBV7-2 and TRBJ1-2, with a possible D match to TRBD1 (6 bases). V dropped 0 bases and J dropped 4 bases, with 9 bases sitting between them. The germline V gene has CDR1 SGHTA and CDR2 FQGNSA. This CDR3 contains 14 residues. The DNA for the CDR3 is TGTGCCAGCAGCTTAGCTGACAGGCCCTATGGCTACACCTTC. The encoded protein is CASSLADRPYGYTF.

The rearrangement links TRBV28 to TRBJ1-1; TRBD1 is a possible D gene (5 bases). This CDR3 region has 11 residues. Germline CDR1 is MDHEN and CDR2 is SYDVKM. The V end lost 4 bases, the J end lost 9 bases, and 9 bases lay between the germline ends. CDR3 nucleotides: TGTGCCAGCAGTTCCAGGGTTCAAGCTTTCTTT. Translated: CASSSRVQAFF.

The rearrangement joins TRBV19 to TRBJ2-3, with D tentatively TRBD2 (6 bases). The CDR3 runs to 17 residues. Per germline, CDR1 LNHDA and CDR2 SQIVND (reference sequence). V lost 3 bases and J 6 bases, leaving 22 bases between the germline ends. CDR3: CASSMSGPGLGLDTQYF. The DNA of the CDR3 is TGTGCCAGTAGTATGTCGGGACCGGGACTTGGTTTGGATACGCAGTATTTT.

CDR3 amino acids: CASTQGYGEQFF. The DNA of the CDR3 is TGTGCCAGCACCCAAGGATACGGGGAGCAGTTCTTC. The rearrangement uses TRBV2 and TRBJ2-1; unclear D gene. V lost 7 bases and J 10 bases, leaving 14 bases between the germline ends. The CDR3 spans 12 residues. The germline V gene has CDR1 SNHLY and CDR2 FYNNEI.

This chain connects TRBV6-1 to TRBJ1-2, with 10 bases lining up with TRBD1. V lost 3 bases and J lost 0; bases outside the gene matches: 4. The CDR3 has 16 amino acids. CDR1 and CDR2 from the germline V gene are MNHNS and SASEGT. The DNA for the CDR3 is TGTGCCAGCAGTGATAGACAGGGGGCCCCTAACTATGGCTACACCTTC. Translation: CASSDRQGAPNYGYTF.

The chain joins TRBV7-2 to TRBJ2-5; D is possibly TRBD2 (5 bases). Germline assignment: CDR1 SGHTA and CDR2 FQGNSA. Trimming stripped 1 base from V and 5 bases from J, with 17 bases between. The CDR3 runs 16 residues. The CDR3 is CASSLGGLARVETQYF. The DNA of the CDR3 is TGTGCCAGCAGCTTAGGGGGTCTAGCTCGGGTGGAGACCCAGTACTTC. Full variable domain (missing parts from reference TRBV7-2 and TRBJ2-5): GAGVSQSPSNKVTEKGKDVELRCDPISGHTALYWYRQSLGQGLEFLIYFQGNSAPDKSGLPSDRFSAERTGGSVSTLTIQRTQQEDSAVYLCASSLGGLARVETQYFGPGTRLLVL.

This chain uses TRBV2 with TRBJ2-1; 12 bases map to TRBD2. The trim removed 4 bases at V and 8 bases at J, leaving 6 bases unmatched. The germline V gene has CDR1 SNHLY and CDR2 FYNNEI. The CDR3 sequence is 15 residues long. Here the CDR3 reads CASSGLAGGEDEQFF. CDR3 nucleotide sequence: TGTGCCAGCAGTGGGCTAGCGGGGGGGGAGGATGAGCAGTTCTTC.

The rearrangement uses TRBV6-1 and TRBJ2-7; a possible D gene is TRBD2 (6 bases). Per the germline V gene, CDR1 is MNHNS and CDR2 is SASEGT. The CDR3 consists of 15 residues. Trimming left V 6 bases short and J 3 bases short, with 18 bases between. CDR3 residues: CASRGGGGALYEQYF. The CDR3 region has the DNA TGTGCCAGCAGGGGGGGAGGAGGGGCCCTCTACGAGCAGTACTTC.

A remark on this clone: A junction boundary mismatches the germline segment, possibly from a read error. V is TRBV30 and J is TRBJ1-1; tentatively, D is TRBD1 (5 bases). CDR1 is GTSNPN, CDR2 SVGIG, per germline (reference sequence). The CDR3 has 13 amino acids. The CDR3 DNA reads as TGTGCCTGGAGTGTTTCTCTGGACACTGAGGCTTTCTTT. It translates to CAWSVSLDTEAFF.

The chain links TRBV27 to TRBJ2-1, with D possibly being TRBD2 (6 bases). Trimming removed 3 bases from V and 6 bases from J, with 12 bases in between. The CDR3 sequence is 14 residues long. In germline, CDR1 is MNHEY, CDR2 SMNVEV (reference sequence). CDR3: CASSFGGPFNEQFF. CDR3 bases: TGTGCCAGCAGTTTTGGAGGGCCTTTCAATGAGCAGTTCTTC.

This clone was seen once. The V call is TRBV28, the J call TRBJ2-5; weak D call: TRBD2 (7 bases). The CDR3 consists of 13 residues. V lost 3 bases to trimming and J lost 9 bases, with 14 bases between them. Germline lookup yields CDR1 MDHEN and CDR2 SYDVKM. DNA of the CDR3: TGTGCCAGCAGTTTCGGGGGGCAATGGGCCCAGTACTTC. This codes for CASSFGGQWAQYF.

The V call is TRBV4-1, the J call TRBJ1-1; 7 bases map to TRBD1. The CDR3 runs 15 residues. Germline V gene sequence: CDR1 MGHRA, CDR2 YSYEKL. Trimming took 3 bases from V and 0 from J; bases not matched to a gene: 4. CDR3 residues: CASSHGTGVNTEAFF. CDR3 DNA sequence: TGCGCCAGCAGCCATGGAACAGGGGTGAACACTGAAGCTTTCTTT.

The chain couples TRBV6-1 to TRBJ2-2; D might be TRBD1 (5 bases). This CDR3 has 11 residues. Germline CDR1 and CDR2: MNHNS and SASEGT. The ends were cut back, 7 bases at V and 6 bases at J, with 6 bases in the middle. CDR3: CASKGPGELFF. In nucleotides, the CDR3 is TGTGCCAGCAAGGGGCCCGGGGAGCTGTTTTTT.

The gene calls are TRBV2 and TRBJ2-1; D might be TRBD2 (6 bases). The CDR3 runs 16 residues. CDR1 and CDR2 from the germline V gene are SNHLY and FYNNEI. The V end lost 7 bases, the J end lost 0 bases, and 16 bases lay between the germline ends. CDR3 coding DNA: TGTGCCAGCAATGCCCAGGGACTTGACTCCTACAATGAGCAGTTCTTC. Its protein product is CASNAQGLDSYNEQFF.

This chain connects TRBV19 to TRBJ1-2; 7 positions match TRBD1. V lost 5 bases to trimming and J lost 3 bases; unmatched junction nucleotides: 12. There are 16 residues in the CDR3. Germline CDR1 LNHDA, CDR2 SQIVND (reference sequence). The chain's CDR3 is CASSLNPGQNYYGYTF. The CDR3 nucleotides read TGTGCCAGTAGTTTAAACCCGGGACAGAACTACTATGGCTACACCTTC.

J is TRBJ2-1 and V is TRBV11-3; 7 nucleotides line up with TRBD1. The CDR3 sequence is 15 residues long. CDR1 and CDR2 from the germline V gene are SGHNT and YENEEA. V lost 5 bases to trimming and J lost 2 bases; unmatched junction nucleotides: 6. This CDR3 reads CASSRGGLPYNEQFF. DNA for the CDR3: TGTGCCAGCAGCCGAGGGGGCCTCCCCTACAATGAGCAGTTCTTC.

The V and J genes are TRBV6-1 and TRBJ1-4, with D possibly being TRBD1 (5 bases). Germline V gene data show CDR1 as MNHNS and CDR2 as SASEGT. V was clipped by 0 bases and J by 3 bases, with 8 bases between them. The CDR3 covers 15 residues. CDR3 sequence: CASSEALGANEKLFF. The CDR3 DNA reads TGTGCCAGCAGTGAAGCGTTAGGGGCTAATGAAAAACTGTTTTTT.

The chain combines TRBV9 with TRBJ2-7; 7 bases agree with TRBD1. The CDR3 has 16 residues. The ends lost 0 bases at V and 7 bases at J; junction bases unmatched: 13. Germline CDR1 SGDLS, CDR2 YYNGEE. DNA of the CDR3: TGTGCCAGCAGCGTAGGCTCTGACAGGGATCTCTATGAGCAGTACTTC. Residues: CASSVGSDRDLYEQYF.

This rearrangement joins TRBV4-1 to TRBJ1-1, with 8 bases identical to TRBD1. Germline V gives CDR1 MGHRA, CDR2 YSYEKL. V dropped 1 base and J dropped 6; count of bases not matched to a gene: 4. The CDR3 contains 14 residues. Here the CDR3 DNA reads TGCGCCAGCAGCCAAGGACAGGGGTCGTCTGAAGCTTTCTTT. Translated: CASSQGQGSSEAFF.

V usage is TRBV5-1 and J usage is TRBJ1-3; 9 nucleotides match TRBD1. Germline CDR1 and CDR2: SGHRS and YFSETQ. Trimming removed 3 bases from V and 8 bases from J; junction bases left unmatched: 6. The CDR3 sequence is 14 residues long. CDR3 nucleotides: TGCGCCAGCAGCTCGACAGGGGGGATGGACACCATATATTTT. This translates into CASSSTGGMDTIYF.